Listed below are T cell receptor beta chains from one sample, sequenced in a study of blood T cell repertoires in COVID-19. Sequenced by immunoSEQ multiplex PCR; TCRdb stores in-frame clones only, minus some. The table shows around 300,000 clones, with 89% occurring only once. Sequencing was done on a sample of PBMCs or T cells enriched from blood (not recorded which). All receptors come from a woman aged 60-70 years who had recovered from COVID-19. Both conserved end residues are part of each CDR3. D genes are given only for firm matches. The size entry is marked missing in some rows and otherwise reads once, few, many or a size class.

d_gene | j_gene | v_gene | abundance | CDR3aa | CDR3nt
TRBD1 | TRBJ1-5 | TRBV2 | - | CASRDPLRTGRNQPQHF | TGTGCCAGCAGGGACCCATTACGGACAGGGCGGAATCAGCCCCAGCATTTT
TRBD2 | TRBJ2-5 | TRBV30 | once | CAWSGLPLAVGFQETQYF | TGTGCCTGGAGCGGCCTTCCACTAGCGGTGGGGTTCCAAGAGACCCAGTACTTC
- | TRBJ2-1 | TRBV29-1 | - | CSAPGQSISSYNEQFF | TGCAGCGCCCCCGGACAGTCCATTAGCTCCTACAATGAGCAGTTCTTC
TRBD2 | TRBJ2-7 | TRBV5-4 | - | CASSPGTSFYEQYF | TGTGCCAGCAGCCCCGGGACTAGCTTCTACGAGCAGTACTTC
- | TRBJ2-3 | TRBV13 | - | CASSATRVTDTQYF | TGTGCCAGCAGCGCGACTAGGGTCACAGATACGCAGTATTTT
- | TRBJ1-2 | TRBV9 | - | CASSVGGGYGYTF | TGTGCCAGCAGCGTGGGGGGAGGGTATGGCTACACCTTC
TRBD2 | TRBJ2-7 | TRBV4-2 | - | CASSQGLLGASGSYEQYF | TGTGCCAGCAGCCAAGGATTACTAGGGGCTAGCGGCTCCTACGAGCAGTACTTC
TRBD1 | TRBJ1-2 | TRBV2 | once | CASRLTGMDYGYTF | TGTGCCAGCAGGTTGACAGGGATGGACTATGGCTACACCTTC
- | TRBJ2-5 | TRBV20-1 | - | CSASKVATGVETQYF | TGCAGTGCTAGTAAGGTGGCAACGGGGGTAGAGACCCAGTACTTC
TRBD2 | TRBJ2-3 | TRBV7-9 | - | CASSYRPSGSTDTQYF | TGTGCCAGCAGCTACCGCCCTAGCGGGAGCACAGATACGCAGTATTTT
TRBD1 | TRBJ1-2 | TRBV18 | - | CASSQGADGGYTF | TGTGCCAGCTCACAGGGGGCGGATGGTGGCTACACCTTC
TRBD2 | TRBJ2-1 | TRBV6-5 | once | CAARRWEGGNEQFF | TGTGCCGCCCGGAGGTGGGAGGGCGGAAATGAGCAGTTCTTC
TRBD2 | TRBJ2-3 | TRBV24-1 | - | CATSDGGLAGVTDTQYF | TGTGCCACCAGTGATGGGGGACTAGCGGGAGTGACAGATACGCAGTATTTT
TRBD1 | TRBJ1-5 | TRBV4-1 | few | CASRLTGGNQPQHF | TGCGCCAGCAGACTTACAGGGGGCAATCAGCCCCAGCATTTT
- | TRBJ1-2 | TRBV27 | - | CASSLSHGGEGYTF | TGTGCCAGCAGTTTATCCCACGGGGGTGAAGGCTACACCTTC
TRBD1 | TRBJ2-5 | TRBV30 | - | CAWSVYHRGETQYF | TGTGCCTGGAGTGTATACCACAGGGGAGAGACCCAGTACTTC
- | TRBJ2-3 | TRBV7-2 | - | CASSLESADTQYF | TGTGCCAGCAGCTTGGAAAGCGCAGATACGCAGTATTTT
TRBD1 | TRBJ2-7 | TRBV19 | - | CASSTPPVGQGEQYF | TGTGCCAGTAGTACCCCCCCTGTGGGACAGGGTGAGCAGTACTTC
- | TRBJ1-6 | TRBV10-1 | - | CASSEAGESPLHF | TGCGCCAGCAGTGAGGCAGGGGAATCACCCCTCCACTTT
TRBD2 | TRBJ2-1 | TRBV9 | - | CASSLTGTSGYNEQFF | TGTGCCAGCAGCCTGACCGGGACTAGCGGTTACAATGAGCAGTTCTTC